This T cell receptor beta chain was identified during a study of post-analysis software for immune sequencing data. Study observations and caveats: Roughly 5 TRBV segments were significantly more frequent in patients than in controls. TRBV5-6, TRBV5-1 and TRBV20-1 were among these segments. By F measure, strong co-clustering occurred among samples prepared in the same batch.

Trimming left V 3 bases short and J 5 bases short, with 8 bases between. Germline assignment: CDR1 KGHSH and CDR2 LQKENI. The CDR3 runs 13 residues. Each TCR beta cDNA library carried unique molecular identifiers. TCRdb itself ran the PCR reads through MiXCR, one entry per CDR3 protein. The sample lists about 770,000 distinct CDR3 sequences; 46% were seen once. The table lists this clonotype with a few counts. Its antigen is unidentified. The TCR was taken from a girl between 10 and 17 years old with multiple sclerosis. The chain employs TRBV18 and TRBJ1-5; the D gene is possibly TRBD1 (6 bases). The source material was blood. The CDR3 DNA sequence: TGTGCCAGCTCACCGGGGGCCGATCAGCCCCAGCATTTT. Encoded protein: CASSPGADQPQHF.